The present T cell receptor (beta chain) was sequenced within a study of beta chain features in type 1 diabetes listed by TCRdb under 2018. About the study as a whole: Patients and healthy donors did not differ in mean age, gender distribution, total cell number or subset yield. A total of about 100 million sorted cells were examined across all samples, and RNA yield correlated strongly with the number of cells per subset. In the study, TCRB repertoires of sorted circulating CD4+ T cell subsets from recently diagnosed type 1 diabetes patients were compared with those of matched healthy donors. Whereas all 28 donors provided naive and central memory subsets, regulatory and stem cell-like memory subsets were isolated from just 8 patients and about eight healthy donors.

General study outcomes and caveats: Naive, central memory and regulatory TCRB repertoires appeared more similar among patients than among healthy donors. Only small numbers of individuals were included in the HLA sub-analyses, which left unresolved whether HLA type had any influence on TCRB rearrangement. Type 1 diabetes patients showed a moderate but significant shortening of TCRB CDR3 length in all four CD4+ subsets. Shorter templates might be favored by PCR, yet because patient and control samples were amplified and corrected together, any such skew would affect both groups equally. Fewer insertions and more nucleotide deletions at VDJ recombination sites were observed in patients with type 1 diabetes, implying thymic rearrangement abnormalities. Because cDNA was sequenced instead of genomic DNA, highly expressing activated cells could be over-represented, though the groups showed no difference in activation or CD3 levels.

All of the isolated RNA was reverse transcribed with the High Capacity cDNA Reverse Transcription Kit, so expressed TCRB transcripts were sequenced. Deep immunoSEQ sequencing was applied to naive, central memory and regulatory T cell samples, giving an average of about 3.4 million total reads per sample. After sorted cells were lysed in RLT buffer, RNA was extracted with DNase-treated RNeasy Micro or Mini kits, with the choice depending on cell number. To prevent cross-contamination, each cell subset was processed individually, whereas patient and healthy donor samples were processed jointly. The immunoSEQ multiplex PCR was used to amplify TCRB sequences from cDNA, generating 87-bp fragments that spanned the CDR3 region. Sequencing of the amplicons was done on the Illumina HiSeq platform. The study's own analysis went as follows. Synthetic template baselines were used to correct PCR bias computationally, reads within Hamming distance 2 were collapsed together, and singletons that could not be merged were discarded. Reads were aligned against IMGT to assign V, D and J genes, CDR3 length and insertions or deletions at six rearrangement sites. Clonotype counts were normalized to sorted cell number within each subset before computing true diversity and Gini coefficients with the tcR R package. Repertoire sharing was quantified using the overlap coefficient calculated on TCRB nucleotide sequences. Out-of-frame TCRB sequences from naive cells were analyzed to stand in for the pre-selection repertoire. The clones in this table, taken by TCRdb from immuneACCESS, are in-frame only. Not every clone is retained; where verified, under half of the shortfall comes from an unresolved V gene, and the cause of the rest is unknown. The V and J calls and clone size were taken over from that table, and D and trimming were inferred from the DNA. The sample table lists under 400,000 clones, about 20% of them with a count of one. The ten largest clones take up approximately 0.046% of the sample.

This clone has just a few counts. Its antigen remains undetermined. Qualities for individual bases were not recorded, and no much larger clone is one base off. This CDR3 is also generated by other DNA sequences in the sample. Each donor gave one peripheral blood draw, averaging about 100 mL, which was collected into heparinised tubes. A BD FACSAria II was used to sort naive, central memory, regulatory and stem cell-like memory CD4+ T cells with a panel that included CD45RO, CCR7, CD25, CD127, CD95 and CD27. Purity was above 95% for every sorted population. Right away, PBMCs were isolated by Lymphoprep density gradient centrifugation and were stained directly, with no culture step. So that batch effects would be minimized, each experiment stained and sorted samples in pairs, pairing one healthy donor with one patient. This TCR came from a woman aged 18-29 years in good health. The sequenced material came from naive CD4+ T cells from blood. The cell subset or site label, read with the paper, signifies: true naive CD4+ T cells.

The CDR3 region has the sequence CSAVQGYEQYF. Here is the DNA: TGCAGTGCGGTACAGGGCTACGAGCAGTACTTC. The rearrangement joined TRBV20-1 to TRBJ2-7; TRBD1 is possibly the D segment (6 matching bases). The germline V gene (reference sequence) provides CDR1 DFQATT and CDR2 SNEGSKA. A distance of 9 bases separates the germline ends of V and J, which lose 6 bases and 3 bases respectively. The CDR3 runs 11 residues from the cysteine to the phenylalanine. The CDR3 DNA has 33 bases and is translated from base 1.